This TCR beta chain was recorded in a study of CD8+CD57+ T cells in acquired aplastic anemia. CDR3 and TCR beta VDJ profiling relied on genomic DNA as the template. TCRdb called the reads again in MiXCR, with one record for every CDR3 protein. This table holds approximately 100,000 distinct CDR3 sequences, around 62% found once. Points on this clonotype: Its antigen remains unidentified.

Whole-study results and caveats: Significant differences in CD8+ Simpson's diversity were not observed between patients and controls.

By flow cytometry, patients selected for sequencing had shown an expansion of CD8+CD57+ cells. The V gene end was trimmed by 9 bases and the J gene end by 5 bases; junction bases not matched to a gene: 13. Germline V gene data show CDR1 as SNHLY and CDR2 as FYNNEI. The CDR3 contains 15 residues. Sequenced input: sorted CD4+, CD8+, or CD8+CD57+ T cells (not recorded which) from PBMCs. The origin of this receptor is a human donor with aplastic anemia. The J gene is TRBJ2-3, the V gene TRBV2; 8 nucleotides agree with TRBD2. The CDR3 sequence is CASMPGGGRKDTQYF. The CDR3 nucleotides are TGTGCCAGTATGCCCGGGGGCGGGAGGAAAGATACGCAGTATTTT.